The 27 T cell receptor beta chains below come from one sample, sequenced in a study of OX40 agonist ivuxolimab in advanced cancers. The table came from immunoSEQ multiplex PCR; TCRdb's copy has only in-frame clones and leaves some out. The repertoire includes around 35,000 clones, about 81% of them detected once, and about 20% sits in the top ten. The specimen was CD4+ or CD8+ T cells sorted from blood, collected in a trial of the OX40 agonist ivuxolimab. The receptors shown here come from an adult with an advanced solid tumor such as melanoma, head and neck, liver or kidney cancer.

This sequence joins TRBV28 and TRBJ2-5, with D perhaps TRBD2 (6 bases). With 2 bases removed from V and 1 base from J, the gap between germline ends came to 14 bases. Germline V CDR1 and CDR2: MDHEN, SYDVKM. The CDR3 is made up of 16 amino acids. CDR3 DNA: TGTGCCAGCAGTTTAGTCCTAGCGAGGCGCCAAGAGACCCAGTACTTC. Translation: CASSLVLARRQETQYF.

CDR3 in DNA: TGTGCCAGCAGCGGTATCCGGGGCGGGAACCCCCACGAGCAGTACTTC. Protein sequence: CASSGIRGGNPHEQYF. V is TRBV7-2 and J is TRBJ2-7; tentative D call: TRBD2 (6 bases). Germline V CDR1 and CDR2: SGHTA, FQGNSA. The CDR3 spans 16 residues. Trimming took off 5 bases at V and 5 bases at J, with 22 bases between the two ends.

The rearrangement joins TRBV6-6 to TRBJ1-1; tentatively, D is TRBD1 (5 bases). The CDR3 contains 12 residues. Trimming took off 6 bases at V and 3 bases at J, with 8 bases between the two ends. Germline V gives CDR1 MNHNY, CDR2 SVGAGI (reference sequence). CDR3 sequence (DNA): TGTGCCAGCAGACAAGGGGACACTGAAGCTTTCTTT. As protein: CASRQGDTEAFF.

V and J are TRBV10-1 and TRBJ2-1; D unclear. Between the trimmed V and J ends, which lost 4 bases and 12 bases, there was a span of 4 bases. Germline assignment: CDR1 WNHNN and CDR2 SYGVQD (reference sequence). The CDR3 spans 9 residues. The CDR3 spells CASSAGQFF. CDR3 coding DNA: TGCGCCAGCAGTGCTGGGCAGTTCTTC.

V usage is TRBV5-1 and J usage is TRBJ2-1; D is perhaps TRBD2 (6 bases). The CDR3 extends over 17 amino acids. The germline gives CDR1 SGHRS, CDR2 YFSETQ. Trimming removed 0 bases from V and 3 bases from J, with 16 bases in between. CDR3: CASSLGGTTSLYNEQFF. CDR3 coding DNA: TGCGCCAGCAGCTTGGGCGGGACCACATCCCTCTACAATGAGCAGTTCTTC.

The CDR3 bases are TGTGCCAGCAGCCCTTTAGCGGGGGGGAACAATGAGCAGTTCTTC. Translating gives CASSPLAGGNNEQFF. The rearrangement uses TRBV5-5 and TRBJ2-1; 11 positions agree with TRBD2. Germline V gene lookup returns CDR1 SGHKS and CDR2 YYEKEE (reference sequence). The junction had 5 bases not matched to a gene; V was cut back by 4 bases and J by 5 bases. The CDR3 runs to 15 residues.

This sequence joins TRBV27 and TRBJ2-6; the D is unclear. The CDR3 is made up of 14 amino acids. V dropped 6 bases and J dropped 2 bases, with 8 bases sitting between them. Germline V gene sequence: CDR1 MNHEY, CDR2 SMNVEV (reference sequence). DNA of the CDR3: TGTGCCAGCAGCTTTACTACTGGGGCCAACGTCCTGACTTTC. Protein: CASSFTTGANVLTF.

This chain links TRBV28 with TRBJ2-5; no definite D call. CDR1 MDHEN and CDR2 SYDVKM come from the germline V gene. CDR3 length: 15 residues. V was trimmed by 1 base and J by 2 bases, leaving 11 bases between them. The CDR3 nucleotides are TGTGCCAGCAGTTTATCAGGTCCGAAGCAAGAGACCCAGTACTTC. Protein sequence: CASSLSGPKQETQYF.

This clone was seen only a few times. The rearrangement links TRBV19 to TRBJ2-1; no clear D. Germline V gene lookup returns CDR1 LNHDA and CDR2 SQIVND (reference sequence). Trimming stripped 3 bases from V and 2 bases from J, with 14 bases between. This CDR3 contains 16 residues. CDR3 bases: TGTGCCAGTAGTATCTTCCTTTCCCAAGCCTACAATGAGCAGTTCTTC. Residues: CASSIFLSQAYNEQFF.

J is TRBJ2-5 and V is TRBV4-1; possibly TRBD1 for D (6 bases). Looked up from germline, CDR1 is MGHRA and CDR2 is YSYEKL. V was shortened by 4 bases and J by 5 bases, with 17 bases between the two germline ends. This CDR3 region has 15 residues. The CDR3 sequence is CASSLFGTGTETQYF. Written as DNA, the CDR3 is TGCGCCAGCAGCCTCTTTGGAACAGGGACCGAGACCCAGTACTTC.

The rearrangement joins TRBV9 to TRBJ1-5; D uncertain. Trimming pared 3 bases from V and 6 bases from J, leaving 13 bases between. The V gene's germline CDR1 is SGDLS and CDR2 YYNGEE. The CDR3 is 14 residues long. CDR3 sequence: CASSATLVAQPQHF. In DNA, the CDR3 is TGTGCCAGCAGCGCCACGCTAGTAGCTCAGCCCCAGCATTTT.

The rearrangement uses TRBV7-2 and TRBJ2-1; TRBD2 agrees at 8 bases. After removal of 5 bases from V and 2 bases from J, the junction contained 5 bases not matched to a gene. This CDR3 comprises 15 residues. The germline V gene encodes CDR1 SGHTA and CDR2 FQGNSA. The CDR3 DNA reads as TGTGCCAGCAGCAGACTAGCGATAACCTACAATGAGCAGTTCTTC. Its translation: CASSRLAITYNEQFF.

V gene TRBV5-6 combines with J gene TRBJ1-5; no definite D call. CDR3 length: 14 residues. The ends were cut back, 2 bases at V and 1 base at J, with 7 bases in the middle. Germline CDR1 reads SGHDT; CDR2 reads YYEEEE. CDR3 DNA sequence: TGTGCCAGCAGCTTTCTGGGCAGCAATCAGCCCCAGCATTTT. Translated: CASSFLGSNQPQHF.

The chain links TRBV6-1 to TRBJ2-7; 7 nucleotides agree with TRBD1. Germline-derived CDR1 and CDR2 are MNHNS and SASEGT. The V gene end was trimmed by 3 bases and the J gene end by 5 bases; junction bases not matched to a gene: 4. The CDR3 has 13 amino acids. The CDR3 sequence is CASSDLGQDEQYF. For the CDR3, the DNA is TGTGCCAGCAGTGATCTCGGACAGGACGAGCAGTACTTC.

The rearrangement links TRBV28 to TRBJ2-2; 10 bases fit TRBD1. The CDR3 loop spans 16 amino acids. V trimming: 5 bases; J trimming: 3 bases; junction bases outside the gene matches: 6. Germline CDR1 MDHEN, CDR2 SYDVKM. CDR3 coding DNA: TGTGCCAGCAGTGCTCCGGGACAGGGGTACACCGGGGAGCTGTTTTTT. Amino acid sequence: CASSAPGQGYTGELFF.

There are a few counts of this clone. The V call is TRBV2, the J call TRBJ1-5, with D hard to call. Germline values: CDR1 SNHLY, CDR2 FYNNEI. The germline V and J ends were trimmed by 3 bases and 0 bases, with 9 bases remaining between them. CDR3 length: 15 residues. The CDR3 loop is CASSDSQYSNQPQHF. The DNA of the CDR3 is TGTGCCAGCAGTGATTCACAGTATAGCAATCAGCCCCAGCATTTT.

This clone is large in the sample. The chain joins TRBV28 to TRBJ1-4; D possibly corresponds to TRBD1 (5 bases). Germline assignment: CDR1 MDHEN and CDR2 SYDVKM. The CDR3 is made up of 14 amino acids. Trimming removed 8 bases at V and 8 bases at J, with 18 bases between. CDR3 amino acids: CASGRGGGREKLFF. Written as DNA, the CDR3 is TGTGCCAGCGGGCGTGGGGGAGGCAGGGAAAAACTGTTTTTT.

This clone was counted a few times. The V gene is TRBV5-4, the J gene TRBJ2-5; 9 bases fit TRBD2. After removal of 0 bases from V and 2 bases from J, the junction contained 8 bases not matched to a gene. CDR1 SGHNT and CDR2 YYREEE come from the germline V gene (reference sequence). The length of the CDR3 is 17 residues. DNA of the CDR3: TGTGCCAGCAGCTTGGTGGGCGGGGGGGGCCCACAAGAGACCCAGTACTTC. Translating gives CASSLVGGGGPQETQYF.

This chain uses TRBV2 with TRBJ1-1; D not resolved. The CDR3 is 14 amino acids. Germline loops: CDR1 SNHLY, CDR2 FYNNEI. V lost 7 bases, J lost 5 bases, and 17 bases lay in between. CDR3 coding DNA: TGTGCCAGCACTCCAGACCCGGTAGGGACTGAAGCTTTCTTT. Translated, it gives CASTPDPVGTEAFF. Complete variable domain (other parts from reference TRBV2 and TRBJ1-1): EPEVTQTPSHQVTQMGQEVILRCVPISNHLYFYWYRQILGQKVEFLVSFYNNEISEKSEIFDDQFSVERPDGSNFTLKIRSTKLEDSAMYFCASTPDPVGTEAFFGQGTRLTVV.

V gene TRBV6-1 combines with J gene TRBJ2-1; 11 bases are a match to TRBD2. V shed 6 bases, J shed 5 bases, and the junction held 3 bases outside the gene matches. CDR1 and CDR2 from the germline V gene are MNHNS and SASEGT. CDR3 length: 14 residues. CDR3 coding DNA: TGTGCCAGCAGAAGGGGACTAGCGGACAATGAGCAGTTCTTC. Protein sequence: CASRRGLADNEQFF.

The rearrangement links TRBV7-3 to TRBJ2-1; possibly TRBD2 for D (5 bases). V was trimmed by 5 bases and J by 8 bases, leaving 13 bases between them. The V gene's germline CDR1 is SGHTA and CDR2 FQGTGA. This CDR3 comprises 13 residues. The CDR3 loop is CASSPPKEDEQFF. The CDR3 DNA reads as TGTGCCAGCAGCCCGCCTAAGGAGGATGAGCAGTTCTTC.

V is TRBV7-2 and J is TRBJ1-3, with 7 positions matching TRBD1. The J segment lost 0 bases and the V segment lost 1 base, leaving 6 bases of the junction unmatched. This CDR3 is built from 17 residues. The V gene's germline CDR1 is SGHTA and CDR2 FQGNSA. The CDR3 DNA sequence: TGTGCCAGCAGCTTAGGCTCCAACAGGGGCTCTGGAAACACCATATATTTT. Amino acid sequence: CASSLGSNRGSGNTIYF.

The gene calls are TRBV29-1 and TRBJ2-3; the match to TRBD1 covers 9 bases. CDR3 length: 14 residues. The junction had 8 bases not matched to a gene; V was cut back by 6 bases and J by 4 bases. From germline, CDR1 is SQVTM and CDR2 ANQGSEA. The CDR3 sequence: CSVGTGYFADTQYF. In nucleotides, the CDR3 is TGCAGCGTCGGGACAGGGTATTTTGCAGATACGCAGTATTTT.

CDR3 DNA: TGTGCCAGCAGTTTTGGGGACAGGACACAAGAAGCTTTCTTT. Residues: CASSFGDRTQEAFF. The V call is TRBV28, the J call TRBJ1-1; TRBD1 aligns across 8 bases. V gave up 3 bases and J gave up 8 bases; unmatched junction bases: 8. This CDR3 is 14 amino acids long. Germline lookup yields CDR1 MDHEN and CDR2 SYDVKM.

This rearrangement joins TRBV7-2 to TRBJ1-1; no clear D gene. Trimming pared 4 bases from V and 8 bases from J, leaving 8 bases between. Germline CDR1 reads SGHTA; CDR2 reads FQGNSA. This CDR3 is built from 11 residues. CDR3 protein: CASSYGDEAFF. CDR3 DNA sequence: TGTGCCAGCAGCTATGGTGACGAAGCTTTCTTT.

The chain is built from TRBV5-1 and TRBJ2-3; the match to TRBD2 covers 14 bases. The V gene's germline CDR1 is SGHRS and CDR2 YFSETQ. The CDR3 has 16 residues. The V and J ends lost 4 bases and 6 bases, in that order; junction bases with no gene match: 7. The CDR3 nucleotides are TGCGCCAGCAGCGACGGGACTAGCGGGGGAGGGGATACGCAGTATTTT. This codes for CASSDGTSGGGDTQYF.

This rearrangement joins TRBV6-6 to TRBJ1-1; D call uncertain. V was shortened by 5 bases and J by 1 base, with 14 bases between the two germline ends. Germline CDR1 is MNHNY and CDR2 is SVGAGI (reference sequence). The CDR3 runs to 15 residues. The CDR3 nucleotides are TGTGCCAGCAGTCCCGATCTTAATAAGAACACTGAAGCTTTCTTT. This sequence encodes CASSPDLNKNTEAFF.